This T cell receptor (beta chain) was recovered during a study of CD8+ T cells in alopecia areata. This sample's treatment: oral pan-JAK inhibitor, 5-10 mg twice daily. Extracted RNA was reverse transcribed into cDNA, the sequencing template. Libraries were prepared by immunoSEQ multiplex PCR; TCRdb keeps only in-frame clonotypes and omits some of them. This table has about 64,000 clones, around 45% appearing once. With 5 bases removed from V and 0 bases from J, the gap between germline ends came to 28 bases. The CDR3 is made up of 19 amino acids. Germline CDR1 reads GTSNPN; CDR2 reads SVGIG (reference sequence).

J is TRBJ1-1 and V is TRBV30, with a possible D match to TRBD1 (6 bases). This TCR was sampled from a human donor with alopecia areata. The input for sequencing was CD8+ T cells sorted from blood, taken at approximately week 39, from a patient treated with tofacitinib. DNA of the CDR3: TGTGCCTGGGAACTCAATTACGACAGGCAAAGCTCGATGAACACTGAAGCTTTCTTT. Residues: CAWELNYDRQSSMNTEAFF.